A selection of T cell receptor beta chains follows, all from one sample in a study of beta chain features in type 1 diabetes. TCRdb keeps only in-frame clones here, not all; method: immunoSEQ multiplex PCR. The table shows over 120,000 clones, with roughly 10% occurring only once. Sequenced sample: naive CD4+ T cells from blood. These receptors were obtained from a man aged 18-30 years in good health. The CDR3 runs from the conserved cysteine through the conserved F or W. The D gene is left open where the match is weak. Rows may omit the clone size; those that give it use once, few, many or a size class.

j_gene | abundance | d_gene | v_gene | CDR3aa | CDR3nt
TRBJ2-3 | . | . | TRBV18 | CASSPLQGTDTQYF | TGTGCCAGCTCACCACTTCAGGGCACAGATACGCAGTATTTT
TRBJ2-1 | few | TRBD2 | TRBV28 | CASSLAGEVYNEQFF | TGTGCCAGCAGTTTAGCGGGGGAGGTATACAATGAGCAGTTCTTC
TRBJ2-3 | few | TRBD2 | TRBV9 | CASSVDVPSGGYSTDTQYF | TGTGCCAGCAGCGTAGATGTTCCTAGCGGGGGGTATAGCACAGATACGCAGTATTTT
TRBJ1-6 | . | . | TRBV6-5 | CASSYQRLVNSPLHF | TGTGCCAGCAGTTACCAGCGGTTAGTGAATTCACCCCTCCACTTT
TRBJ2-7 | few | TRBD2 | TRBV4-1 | CASSQRTSGGGSYEQYF | TGCGCCAGCAGCCAAAGGACTAGCGGGGGAGGATCCTACGAGCAGTACTTC
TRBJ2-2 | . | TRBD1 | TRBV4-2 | CASSQGTGEIGELFF | TGTGCCAGCAGCCAAGGGACAGGCGAAATCGGGGAGCTGTTTTTT
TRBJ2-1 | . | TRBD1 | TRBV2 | CASSTGTGYNEQFF | TGTGCCAGCAGTACCGGGACAGGCTACAATGAGCAGTTCTTC
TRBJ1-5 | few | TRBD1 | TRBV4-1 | CASSQDALGQGRYSNQPQHF | TGCGCCAGCAGCCAAGATGCCTTAGGACAGGGGAGGTATAGCAATCAGCCCCAGCATTTT
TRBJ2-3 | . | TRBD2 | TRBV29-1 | CSVKSSGGTSTDTQYF | TGCAGCGTGAAATCTAGCGGGGGAACTAGCACAGATACGCAGTATTTT
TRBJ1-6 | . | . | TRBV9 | CASSVAPIGASNSPLHF | TGTGCCAGCAGCGTAGCTCCGATAGGGGCAAGTAATTCACCCCTCCACTTT
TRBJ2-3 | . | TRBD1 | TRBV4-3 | CASSQGRGTGGSDTQYF | TGCGCCAGCAGCCAAGGGCGTGGGACAGGGGGCTCAGATACGCAGTATTTT
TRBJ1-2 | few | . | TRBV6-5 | CASSYSSGLYGYTF | TGTGCCAGCAGTTACTCGAGCGGACTCTATGGCTACACCTTC
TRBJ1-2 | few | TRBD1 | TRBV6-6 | CASSPRQGSYGYTF | TGTGCCAGCAGCCCGAGACAGGGATCCTATGGCTACACCTTC
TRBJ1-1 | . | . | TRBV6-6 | CASSPERGLNTEAFF | TGTGCCAGCAGCCCAGAGCGAGGGTTGAACACTGAAGCTTTCTTT
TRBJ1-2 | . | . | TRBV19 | CASSREEGGYTF | TGTGCCAGTAGTCGGGAAGAGGGTGGCTACACCTTC
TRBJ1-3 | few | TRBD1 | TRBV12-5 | CASGCNSGTASGNTIYF | TGTGCTAGTGGTTGTAATTCCGGGACAGCCTCTGGAAACACCATATATTTT
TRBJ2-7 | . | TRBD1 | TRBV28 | CASSQPGQGYEQYF | TGTGCCAGCAGTCAACCGGGACAGGGGTACGAGCAGTACTTC